This T cell receptor beta chain emerged from a study of beta chain features in type 1 diabetes. Study-level information: Age and gender were similar between patients and healthy donors, as were cell yields. Study-wide results and limits: When VDJ junctions were examined, type 1 diabetes patients showed fewer insertions and more deletions. Researchers reported that naive, central memory and Treg TCRB repertoires appeared more similar in patients than in healthy donors.

To note about this clone: As yet, its antigen is unknown.

Germline values: CDR1 SNHLY, CDR2 FYNNEI. J was trimmed by 9 bases and V by 11 bases; bases with no gene match: 11. CDR3 size: 13 residues. cDNA synthesis used the whole RNA isolate, giving expressed TCRB sequences. Clones were read by immunoSEQ multiplex PCR, and TCRdb kept only the in-frame ones, dropping some. The sample has around 240,000 clones, over 65% seen once. The sample consisted of naive CD4+ T cells from blood. The chain employs TRBV2 and TRBJ2-2; 8 positions match TRBD2. The sequence derives from a man aged 25-40 years in good health. The CDR3 DNA reads TGTGCCTTTCTTCGGGAGGGGATACGGGAGCTGTTTTTT. Its protein product is CAFLREGIRELFF.